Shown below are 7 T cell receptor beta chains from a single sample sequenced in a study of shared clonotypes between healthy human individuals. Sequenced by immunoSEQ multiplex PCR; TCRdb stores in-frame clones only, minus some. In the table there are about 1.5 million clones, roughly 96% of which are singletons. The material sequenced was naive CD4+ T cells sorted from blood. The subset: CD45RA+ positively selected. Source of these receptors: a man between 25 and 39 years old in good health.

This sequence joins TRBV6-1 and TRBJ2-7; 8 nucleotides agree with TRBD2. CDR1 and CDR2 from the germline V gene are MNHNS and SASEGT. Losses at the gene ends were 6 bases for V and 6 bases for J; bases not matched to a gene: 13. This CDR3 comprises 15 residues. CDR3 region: CASSPRAGGSAEQYF. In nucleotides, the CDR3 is TGTGCCAGCAGCCCCCGGGCGGGAGGATCCGCCGAGCAGTACTTC.

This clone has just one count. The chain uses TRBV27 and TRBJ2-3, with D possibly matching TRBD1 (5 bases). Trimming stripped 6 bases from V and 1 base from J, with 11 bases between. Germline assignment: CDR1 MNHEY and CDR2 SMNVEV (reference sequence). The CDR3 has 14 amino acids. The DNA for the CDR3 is TGTGCCAGCAGGCGGCAGGGTGGCACAGATACGCAGTATTTT. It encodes CASRRQGGTDTQYF.

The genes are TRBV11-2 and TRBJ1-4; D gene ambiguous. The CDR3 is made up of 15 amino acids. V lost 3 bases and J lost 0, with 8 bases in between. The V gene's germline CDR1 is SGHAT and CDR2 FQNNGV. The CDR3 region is CASSFFSATNEKLFF. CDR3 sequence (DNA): TGTGCCAGCAGCTTCTTCAGTGCAACTAATGAAAAACTGTTTTTT.

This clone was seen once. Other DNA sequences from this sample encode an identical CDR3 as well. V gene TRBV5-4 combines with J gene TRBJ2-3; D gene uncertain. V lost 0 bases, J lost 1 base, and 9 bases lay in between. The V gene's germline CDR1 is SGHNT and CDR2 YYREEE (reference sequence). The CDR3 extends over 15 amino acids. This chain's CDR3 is CASSLAGGGTDTQYF. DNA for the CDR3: TGTGCCAGCAGCTTGGCAGGCGGTGGCACAGATACGCAGTATTTT.

Here the CDR3 reads CASSLYLGKPYEQYF. As DNA, the CDR3 is TGTGCCAGCAGTTTATACTTGGGGAAGCCCTACGAGCAGTACTTC. The chain employs TRBV27 and TRBJ2-7; D is undetermined. Germline loops: CDR1 MNHEY, CDR2 SMNVEV (reference sequence). The CDR3 loop spans 15 amino acids. V lost 1 base and J lost 2, with 12 bases in between.

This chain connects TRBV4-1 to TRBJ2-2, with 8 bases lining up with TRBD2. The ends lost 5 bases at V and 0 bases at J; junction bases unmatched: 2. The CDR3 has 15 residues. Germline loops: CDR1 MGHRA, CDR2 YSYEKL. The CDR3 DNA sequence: TGCGCCAGCAGCTGGGGACTAGCGAACACCGGGGAGCTGTTTTTT. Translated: CASSWGLANTGELFF.

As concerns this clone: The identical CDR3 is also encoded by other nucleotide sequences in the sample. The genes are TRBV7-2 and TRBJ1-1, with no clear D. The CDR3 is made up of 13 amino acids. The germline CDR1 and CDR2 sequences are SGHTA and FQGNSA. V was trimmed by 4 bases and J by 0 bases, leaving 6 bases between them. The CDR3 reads CASSSSMNTEAFF. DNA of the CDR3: TGTGCCAGCAGCTCCTCGATGAACACTGAAGCTTTCTTT.